A selection of T cell receptor beta chains follows, all from one sample in a study of T cells in localized non-small cell lung cancer. Measured with immunoSEQ multiplex PCR; TCRdb has only the in-frame clones, and not every one. The table has about 52,000 clones, around 90% seen once; the top ten hold roughly a sixth. Sequencing was performed on PBMCs, taken before any cancer treatment. These receptors were taken from a female donor with stage II lung adenocarcinoma. The CDR3 runs from the conserved cysteine through the conserved F or W. The D gene is left open where the match is weak. Clone size, where shown, is once, few, many, or a class for clones that have expanded.

d_gene	v_gene	j_gene	abundance	CDR3nt	CDR3aa
NA	TRBV9	TRBJ2-1	NA	TGTGCCAGCAGCGTAGTGAACAATGAGCAGTTCTTC	CASSVVNNEQFF
NA	TRBV5-1	TRBJ1-4	NA	TGCGCCAGCAGCGATGACCCGCCTGAAAAACTGTTTTTT	CASSDDPPEKLFF
NA	TRBV30	TRBJ2-1	NA	TGTGCCTGGAGTCACGGCTCCTACAATGAGCAGTTCTTC	CAWSHGSYNEQFF
TRBD1	TRBV7-2	TRBJ2-7	NA	TGTGCCAGCAGCCCCCAGACAGGGCCAAGGGGCGAGCAGTACTTC	CASSPQTGPRGEQYF
NA	TRBV7-2	TRBJ1-1	NA	TGTGCCAGCAGCTCCCAGGCCGTGAAGAACACTGAAGCTTTCTTT	CASSSQAVKNTEAFF
TRBD2	TRBV7-8	TRBJ2-5	NA	TGTGCCAGCAGCTTTGGTGCTAGCGGGGGGCTCCAAGAGACCCAGTACTTC	CASSFGASGGLQETQYF
NA	TRBV6-5	TRBJ1-2	NA	TGTGCCAGCAGTAGGACCGGCTTTAATGGCTACACCTTC	CASSRTGFNGYTF
NA	TRBV13	TRBJ2-3	NA	TGTGCCAGCAGCTCGGTGGATCTCGGCACAGATACGCAGTATTTT	CASSSVDLGTDTQYF
TRBD1	TRBV5-1	TRBJ2-7	NA	TGCGCCAGCAGCCGGGGGGACAGGGGGTCCTACGAGCAGTACTTC	CASSRGDRGSYEQYF
NA	TRBV6-1	TRBJ2-1	NA	TGTGCCAGCAGTGAAGGTCGGACCTCCTACAATGAGCAGTTCTTC	CASSEGRTSYNEQFF
NA	TRBV7-9	TRBJ1-3	NA	TGTGCCAGCAGCTTAGATCCGGGCTCTGGAAACACCATATATTTT	CASSLDPGSGNTIYF
NA	TRBV19	TRBJ2-1	once	TGTGCCAGTAGTATACGGTCGGACAGATACAATGAGCAGTTCTTC	CASSIRSDRYNEQFF
NA	TRBV5-4	TRBJ2-1	NA	TGTGCCAGCAGCTTTATAAGGGGTTCTTACAATGAGCAGTTCTTC	CASSFIRGSYNEQFF
TRBD1	TRBV19	TRBJ2-7	NA	TGTGCCAGTACCCGCGGACAGGGGGCAGCCTACGAGCAGTACTTC	CASTRGQGAAYEQYF
NA	TRBV2	TRBJ1-2	NA	TGTGCCAGCAGCGTCGACTTAGGCCAAGGCGGCTACACCTTC	CASSVDLGQGGYTF
TRBD1	TRBV9	TRBJ1-1	NA	TGTGCCAGCAGCGCCGGACAGGGACCGAACACTGAAGCTTTCTTT	CASSAGQGPNTEAFF
TRBD1	TRBV5-1	TRBJ1-5	NA	TGCGCCAGCAGCTTGGGACAGGGAAGTCAGCCCCAGCATTTT	CASSLGQGSQPQHF
TRBD1	TRBV29-1	TRBJ2-7	NA	TGCAGCGTTACCGGGACAGGGGATTACGAGCAGTACTTC	CSVTGTGDYEQYF
TRBD1	TRBV6-1	TRBJ1-3	once	TGTGCCACCAAACCCCAGGGGGCTGGAGGAAACACCATATATTTT	CATKPQGAGGNTIYF